These T cell receptor beta chains were read from a single sample in a study of shared T cell receptors in the human thymus. Measured with immunoSEQ multiplex PCR; TCRdb has only the in-frame clones, and not every one. This sample has over 350,000 clones, with over 90% found just once. What was sequenced was thymocytes. The receptors stem from a human donor. The CDR3 runs from the conserved cysteine through the conserved F or W.

V	J	CDR3
TRBV19	TRBJ1-4	CASSNLEADRDRSNEKLFF
TRBV19	TRBJ2-2	CASRPRDRWGGPVPGELFF
TRBV7-3	TRBJ2-3	CASSSPSGGRGTDTQYF
TRBV5-1	TRBJ2-7	CASSLITGLSYEQYF
TRBV2	TRBJ1-3	CASRILTGLAISSGNTIYF
TRBV29-1	TRBJ2-5	CSVEIPGHRETQYF
TRBV13	TRBJ2-7	CASSQYRVSGLAGVYEQYF
TRBV19	TRBJ2-1	CASSHWVRPGIDNEQFF
TRBV27	TRBJ2-1	CASSLSSFRNEQFF
TRBV11-2	TRBJ2-7	CASSDTGSYEQYF
TRBV5-6	TRBJ2-1	CASSLVEDSPRNEQFF
TRBV5-4	TRBJ1-1	CASSLEGPGGRDTEAFF
TRBV5-4	TRBJ2-2	CASSQDGLGELFF
TRBV28	TRBJ1-1	CASSAQGAETEAFF
TRBV19	TRBJ1-3	CASKEEPGNTIYF
TRBV28	TRBJ1-2	CASSFPGQKEGYTF
TRBV5-1	TRBJ2-4	CASSLVVCGPDRQAKNIQYF
TRBV5-4	TRBJ2-1	CASSQAGASYNEQFF
TRBV4-3	TRBJ2-2	CASSRGLAGGVRTGELFF
TRBV6-5	TRBJ2-3	CASRWIDSNTQYF
TRBV18	TRBJ2-1	CASSLPTTIAGVVDEQFF
TRBV11-1	TRBJ2-7	CASSCRASGLPWEQYF
TRBV11-1	TRBJ2-3	CASSQGVSSTDTQYF
TRBV27	TRBJ2-5	CASSSSRDRVETQYF
TRBV29-1	TRBJ1-2	CSYTGGKDYGYTF
TRBV28	TRBJ2-2	CASSLLAGNGGELFF
TRBV6-6	TRBJ1-2	CASSARAGYTF
TRBV2	TRBJ1-2	CASSPLHREGIHGYTF
TRBV7-2	TRBJ2-5	CASSPRQPLGWTQYF
TRBV28	TRBJ2-1	CASSLGTTSYNEQFF